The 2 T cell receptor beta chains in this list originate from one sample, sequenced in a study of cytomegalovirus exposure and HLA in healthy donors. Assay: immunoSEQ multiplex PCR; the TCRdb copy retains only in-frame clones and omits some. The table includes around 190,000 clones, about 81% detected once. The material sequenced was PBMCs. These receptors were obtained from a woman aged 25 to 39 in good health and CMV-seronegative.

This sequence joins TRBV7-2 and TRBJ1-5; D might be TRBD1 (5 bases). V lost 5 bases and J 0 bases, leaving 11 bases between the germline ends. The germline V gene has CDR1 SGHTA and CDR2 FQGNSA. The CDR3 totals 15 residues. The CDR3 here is CASSPDSFSNQPQHF. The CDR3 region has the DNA TGTGCCAGCAGCCCAGACAGCTTTAGCAATCAGCCCCAGCATTTT.

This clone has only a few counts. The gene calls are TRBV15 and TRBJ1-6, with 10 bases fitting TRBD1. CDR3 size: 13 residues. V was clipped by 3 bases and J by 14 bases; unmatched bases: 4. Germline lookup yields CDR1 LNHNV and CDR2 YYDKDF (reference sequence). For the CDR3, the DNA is TGTGCCACCAGCAGTAGACAGGGGGCCACCCTCCACTTT. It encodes CATSSRQGATLHF.